Listed below are T cell receptor beta chains from one sample, sequenced in a study of blood T cells in healthy people across ages. TCRdb used MiXCR to reprocess the 5' RACE reads, holding one entry per CDR3 protein. This sample yields 1.5 million to 1.9 million distinct CDR3 sequences, of which about 45% are seen a single time; about 4.1% belongs to the top ten. The sequenced material came from blood. Source of these receptors: a woman aged 18 to 35 in good health. Each CDR3 is given with its conserved first and last residue. D genes are given only for firm matches. Clone size is shown for a subset of rows, as once, few, many or a class of expanded clone.

cdr3_aa: CASSSGGATNQPQHF
cdr3_nt: TGTGCCAGCAGTTCAGGGGGTGCCACCAATCAGCCCCAGCATTTT
d_call: TRBD1
j_call: TRBJ1-5
v_call: TRBV6-2/TRBV6-3
clone_size: .

cdr3_aa: CASSVEARVDTQYF
cdr3_nt: TGTGCCAGCAGCGTAGAAGCGAGGGTAGATACGCAGTATTTT
d_call: .
j_call: TRBJ2-3
v_call: TRBV9
clone_size: .

cdr3_aa: CSARGGGNTGELFF
cdr3_nt: TGCAGTGCTAGGGGAGGTGGGAACACCGGGGAGCTGTTTTTT
d_call: .
j_call: TRBJ2-2
v_call: TRBV20-1
clone_size: few

cdr3_aa: CASSSFSGSEQYF
cdr3_nt: TGTGCCAGCAGTTCATTTTCAGGGTCCGAGCAGTACTTC
d_call: .
j_call: TRBJ2-7
v_call: TRBV12-3/TRBV12-4
clone_size: .

cdr3_aa: CASSEYLGFEQYF
cdr3_nt: TGTGCCAGCAGTGAATATCTTGGATTCGAGCAGTACTTC
d_call: .
j_call: TRBJ2-7
v_call: TRBV25-1
clone_size: few

cdr3_aa: CASSLDRLLYEQYF
cdr3_nt: TGTGCCAGCAGTTTAGACAGGCTACTCTACGAGCAGTACTTC
d_call: .
j_call: TRBJ2-7
v_call: TRBV12-3/TRBV12-4
clone_size: .

cdr3_aa: CASSPSGVGGQETQYF
cdr3_nt: TGTGCCAGCAGCCCAAGTGGAGTAGGCGGACAAGAGACCCAGTACTTC
d_call: .
j_call: TRBJ2-5
v_call: TRBV7-3
clone_size: few

cdr3_aa: CSVVGLSGFYEQYF
cdr3_nt: TGCAGCGTTGTAGGGCTTTCAGGCTTCTACGAGCAGTACTTC
d_call: .
j_call: TRBJ2-7
v_call: TRBV29-1
clone_size: few

cdr3_aa: CASSALLESSFYEQYF
cdr3_nt: TGTGCCAGCAGTGCCCTCCTAGAGTCCTCCTTCTACGAGCAGTACTTC
d_call: .
j_call: TRBJ2-7
v_call: TRBV28
clone_size: once

cdr3_aa: CASKLDTLKDQPQHF
cdr3_nt: TGTGCCAGCAAACTTGATACGTTAAAGGATCAGCCCCAGCATTTT
d_call: .
j_call: TRBJ1-5
v_call: TRBV6-2/TRBV6-3
clone_size: few

cdr3_aa: CASSLGQGAREGYTF
cdr3_nt: TGTGCCAGCAGCTTAGGACAGGGGGCAAGGGAGGGCTACACCTTC
d_call: TRBD1
j_call: TRBJ1-2
v_call: TRBV7-2
clone_size: .

cdr3_aa: CASSVAGGAGVRSYNEQFF
cdr3_nt: TGTGCCAGCAGCGTAGCGGGGGGGGCGGGGGTTCGTTCCTACAATGAGCAGTTCTTC
d_call: TRBD2
j_call: TRBJ2-1
v_call: TRBV9
clone_size: .

cdr3_aa: CASSQFQGADTQYF
cdr3_nt: TGCGCCAGCAGCCAATTCCAGGGGGCAGATACGCAGTATTTT
d_call: TRBD1
j_call: TRBJ2-3
v_call: TRBV4-3
clone_size: .

cdr3_aa: CASSQVSQNYGYTF
cdr3_nt: TGCGCCAGCAGCCAAGTATCACAGAACTATGGCTACACCTTC
d_call: .
j_call: TRBJ1-2
v_call: TRBV4-1
clone_size: many

cdr3_aa: CASSQDGTGQETQYF
cdr3_nt: TGCGCCAGCAGCCAAGACGGGACGGGCCAAGAGACCCAGTACTTC
d_call: .
j_call: TRBJ2-5
v_call: TRBV4-3
clone_size: .

cdr3_aa: CASSHGLVDKQYF
cdr3_nt: TGTGCCAGCAGCCACGGACTAGTAGACAAGCAGTACTTC
d_call: TRBD2
j_call: TRBJ2-7
v_call: TRBV3-1
clone_size: few

cdr3_aa: CASSALGGETQYF
cdr3_nt: TGTGCCAGCAGCGCTCTCGGGGGGGAGACCCAGTACTTC
d_call: TRBD2
j_call: TRBJ2-5
v_call: TRBV9
clone_size: few

cdr3_aa: CASNYDSPSYNEQFF
cdr3_nt: TGTGCCAGCAATTATGACAGTCCCTCCTACAATGAGCAGTTCTTC
d_call: .
j_call: TRBJ2-1
v_call: TRBV6-5
clone_size: .

cdr3_aa: CASSLASRPRSYNEQFF
cdr3_nt: TGCGCCAGCAGCTTGGCGAGCAGGCCCCGCTCCTACAATGAGCAGTTCTTC
d_call: .
j_call: TRBJ2-1
v_call: TRBV5-1
clone_size: .

cdr3_aa: CTSSQVAHIEQFF
cdr3_nt: TGCACCAGCAGCCAAGTGGCGCACATTGAGCAGTTCTTC
d_call: .
j_call: TRBJ2-1
v_call: TRBV4-3
clone_size: .

cdr3_aa: CASSRGFSFEADTQYF
cdr3_nt: TGCGCCAGCAGCCGCGGGTTCTCCTTCGAGGCAGATACGCAGTATTTT
d_call: .
j_call: TRBJ2-3
v_call: TRBV4-3
clone_size: few

cdr3_aa: CASTLHVNTEAFF
cdr3_nt: TGTGCCAGCACCCTACACGTGAACACTGAAGCTTTCTTT
d_call: .
j_call: TRBJ1-1
v_call: TRBV7-2
clone_size: .